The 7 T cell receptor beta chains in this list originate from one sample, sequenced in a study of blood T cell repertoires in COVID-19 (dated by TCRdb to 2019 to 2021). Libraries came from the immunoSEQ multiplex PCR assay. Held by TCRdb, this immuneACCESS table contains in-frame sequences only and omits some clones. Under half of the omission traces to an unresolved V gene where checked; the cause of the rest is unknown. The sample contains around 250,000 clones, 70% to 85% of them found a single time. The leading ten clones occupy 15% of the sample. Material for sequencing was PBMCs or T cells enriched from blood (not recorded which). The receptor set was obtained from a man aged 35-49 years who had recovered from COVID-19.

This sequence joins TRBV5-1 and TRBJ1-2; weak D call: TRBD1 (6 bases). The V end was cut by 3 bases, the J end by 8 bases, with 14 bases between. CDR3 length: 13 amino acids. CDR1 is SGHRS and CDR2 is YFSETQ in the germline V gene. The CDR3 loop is CASSSRGGWGYTF. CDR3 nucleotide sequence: TGCGCCAGCAGCTCGAGAGGGGGATGGGGCTACACCTTC.

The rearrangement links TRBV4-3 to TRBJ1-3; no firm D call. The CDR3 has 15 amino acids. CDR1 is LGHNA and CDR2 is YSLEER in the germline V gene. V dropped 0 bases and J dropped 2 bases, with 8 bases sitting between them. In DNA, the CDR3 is TGCGCCAGCAGCCAAGATCAGAGGCCTGGAAACACCATATATTTT. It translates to CASSQDQRPGNTIYF.

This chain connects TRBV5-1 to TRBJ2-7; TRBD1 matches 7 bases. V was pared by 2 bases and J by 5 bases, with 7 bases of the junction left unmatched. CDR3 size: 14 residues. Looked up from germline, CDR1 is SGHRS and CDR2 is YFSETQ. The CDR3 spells CASSLRDRAHEQYF. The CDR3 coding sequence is TGCGCCAGCAGCTTAAGAGACAGGGCCCACGAGCAGTACTTC.

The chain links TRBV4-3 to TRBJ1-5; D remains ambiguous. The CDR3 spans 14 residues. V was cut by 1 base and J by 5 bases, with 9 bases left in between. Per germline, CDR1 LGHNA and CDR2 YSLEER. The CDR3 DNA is TGCGCCAGCAGCCAAGTGAGGTGGGATCAGCCCCAGCATTTT. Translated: CASSQVRWDQPQHF.

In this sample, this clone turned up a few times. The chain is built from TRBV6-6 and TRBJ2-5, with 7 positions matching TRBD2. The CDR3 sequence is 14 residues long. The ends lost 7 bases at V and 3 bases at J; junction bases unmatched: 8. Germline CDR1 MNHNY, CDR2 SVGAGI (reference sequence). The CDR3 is CASTSWAGEETQYF. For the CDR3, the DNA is TGTGCCAGCACAAGTTGGGCGGGAGAAGAGACCCAGTACTTC.

CDR3 in DNA: TGTGCCAGCAGCGTAGATAGCGGGGGGGCCGGTGAGCAGTTCTTC. This gives the protein CASSVDSGGAGEQFF. V and J are TRBV9 and TRBJ2-1; 11 nucleotides align to TRBD2. Germline V gene data show CDR1 as SGDLS and CDR2 as YYNGEE. This CDR3 has 15 amino acids. V trimming: 0 bases; J trimming: 9 bases; junction bases outside the gene matches: 5. The variable domain in full, completed from reference TRBV9 and TRBJ2-1, reads DSGVTQTPKHLITATGQRVTLRCSPRSGDLSVYWYQQSLDQGLQFLIQYYNGEERAKGNILERFSAQQFPDLHSELNLSSLELGDSALYFCASSVDSGGAGEQFFGPGTRLTVL.

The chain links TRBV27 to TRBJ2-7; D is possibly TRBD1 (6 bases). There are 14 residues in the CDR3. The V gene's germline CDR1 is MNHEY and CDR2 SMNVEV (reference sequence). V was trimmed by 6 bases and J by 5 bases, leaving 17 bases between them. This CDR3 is CASSPLSDSHEQYF. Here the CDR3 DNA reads TGTGCCAGCAGCCCACTCTCGGACAGTCACGAGCAGTACTTC.